Listed below are T cell receptor beta chains from one sample, sequenced in a study of blood T cell repertoires in COVID-19. Only in-frame clones appear in the TCRdb table, and some are missing; sequencing was by immunoSEQ multiplex PCR. The repertoire consists of about 130,000 clones, with 88% occurring once and the leading ten covering 1.2%. The sequenced material came from peripheral blood. These receptors came from a woman over 75 with acute or convalescent COVID-19. CDR3s include the opening cysteine and the closing phenylalanine or tryptophan.

>TRBV10-2|10
CATAYRDFYF
>TRBV5-1|15
CASSLATGAGQPQHF
>TRBV6-6|14
CASSDSLASYEQYF
>TRBV5-1|16
CASSLSFEGAAGELFF
>TRBV29-1|17
CSVAPGQGAGATDTQYF
>TRBV10-1|12
CASTRQGLGYTF
>TRBV5-4|12
CASSGGTDTQYF
>TRBV4-1|12
CASSSSSYEQYF
>TRBV2|12
CASRADTGELFF
>TRBV10-3|14
CAIRADREGQPQHF
>TRBV6-5|14
CASSYSPGAYEQYF
>TRBV24-1|16
CATNLDRAQVEGGYTF
>TRBV7-3|14
CASSPSGLNEKLFF
>TRBV7-7|16
CASSRNSGGAGETQYF
>TRBV19|14
CASSRQGLREKLFF
>TRBV11-2|14
CASSLDQYKGGYTF
>TRBV7-9|13
CASSLGAANEQFF
>TRBV28|19
CASSSPPGGATGGIYEQYF
>TRBV18|16
CASSPRTGGRNTEAFF
>TRBV2|15
CASSEAGQGSSPLHF
>TRBV5-6|14
CASSFRATNEKLFF
>TRBV15|15
CATSRDLTSSYEQYF
>TRBV11-2|16
CASSLTGVTNTGELFF
>TRBV7-2|15
CASSLEKTGSYEQYF
>TRBV4-3|13
CASSQDRNTEAFF
>TRBV19|13
CASSIGTPYGYTF
>TRBV6-2/TRBV6-3|17
CASSSRRGGGRYNEQFF
>TRBV28|14
CASSRAGANYGYTF
>TRBV19|17
CASSFSSTNSGANVLTF